The clone carrying this TCR beta chain showed up just once. Germline CDR1 SNHLY, CDR2 FYNNEI. CDR3 length: 12 amino acids. V was shortened by 7 bases and J by 4 bases, with 9 bases between the two germline ends. The entry originates in a study of T cells in Graves' hyperthyroidism and ophthalmopathy. Using RNA transcripts as the source, TCR beta CDR3 regions were amplified. A first-round RT-PCR of the TCR CDR3 used the HTBI primer set. TCRdb reprocessed the multiplex PCR reads via MiXCR and lists one record per CDR3 protein. Of about 560,000 distinct CDR3 sequences in the sample, 16% were seen once. Uncontrolled infections, other autoimmune diseases, pregnancy or lactation led to exclusion of patients.

The sample consisted of blood. V is TRBV2 and J is TRBJ2-3; D unclear. The source of this sequence is a woman aged 18-35 years with Graves' hyperthyroidism. The CDR3 region is CASMGQADTQYF. In DNA, the CDR3 is TGTGCCAGCATGGGTCAAGCAGATACGCAGTATTTT.